Following are 26 T cell receptor beta chains from one sample sequenced in a study of cytomegalovirus exposure and HLA in healthy donors. Vbeta (60) and Jbeta (13) primers were used in the PCR. Sequencing was performed with immunoSEQ multiplex PCR; in TCRdb, only in-frame clones are kept and a portion is missing. In the table there are some 130,000 clones, roughly 88% of which are singletons. Input material: PBMCs. These receptors were obtained from a man aged 45 to 65 in good health and CMV-seronegative.

Of note for this clone: The missing conserved phenylalanine or tryptophan at the end of this CDR3 makes a read error likely. This chain joins TRBV7-2 and TRBJ1-2; 7 nucleotides agree with TRBD1. The CDR3 length is 13 residues. V dropped 5 bases and J dropped 4; count of bases not matched to a gene: 4. Germline values: CDR1 SGHTA, CDR2 FQGNSA. The CDR3: CASSPGQTYGYTL. CDR3 DNA sequence: TGTGCCAGCAGCCCGGGACAGACCTATGGCTACACCCTC.

The J gene is TRBJ2-1, the V gene TRBV30; maybe TRBD2 (5 bases). Germline assignment: CDR1 GTSNPN and CDR2 SVGIG (reference sequence). V lost 5 bases and J lost 4, with 12 bases in between. This CDR3 region has 13 residues. The CDR3 reads CAWVPGEYNEQFF. DNA for the CDR3: TGTGCCTGGGTTCCCGGGGAGTACAATGAGCAGTTCTTC.

CDR3 bases: TGTGCCAGCAGCTACGCGGGGGGGCCCAACGAGCAGTACTTC. It translates to CASSYAGGPNEQYF. This chain links TRBV11-2 with TRBJ2-7; 9 bases are a match to TRBD2. V trimming: 4 bases; J trimming: 5 bases; junction bases outside the gene matches: 6. Germline CDR1 reads SGHAT; CDR2 reads FQNNGV. The CDR3 sequence is 14 residues long.

The chain employs TRBV7-6 and TRBJ1-2; 9 bases match TRBD1. Per germline, CDR1 SGHVS and CDR2 FNYEAQ. The V gene end was trimmed by 0 bases and the J gene end by 8 bases; junction bases not matched to a gene: 1. This CDR3 region has 13 residues. The DNA for the CDR3 is TGTGCCAGCAGCTTAGCGACAGGGGGAGGCTACACCTTC. This sequence encodes CASSLATGGGYTF.

The genes are TRBV4-2 and TRBJ2-3; D might be TRBD2 (7 bases). The CDR3 has 18 amino acids. The ends were cut back, 0 bases at V and 1 base at J, with 17 bases in the middle. The germline CDR1 and CDR2 sequences are LGHNA and YNFKEQ. The CDR3 DNA is TGTGCCAGCAGCCAAGAAGGGGGGCGGGAGCTCGGCACAGATACGCAGTATTTT. This translates into CASSQEGGRELGTDTQYF.

The chain recombines TRBV19 with TRBJ2-7; TRBD1 agrees at 7 bases. Germline V CDR1 and CDR2: LNHDA, SQIVND (reference sequence). CDR3 length equals 17 residues. The V segment lost 2 bases and the J segment 2 bases; nucleotides outside the gene matches: 12. CDR3 coding DNA: TGTGCCAGTAGTATATATTCAGGGGGACCTTACACCTACGAGCAGTACTTC. Translating it yields CASSIYSGGPYTYEQYF. Complete variable domain (other parts from reference TRBV19 and TRBJ2-7): DGGITQSPKYLFRKEGQNVTLSCEQNLNHDAMYWYRQDPGQGLRLIYYSQIVNDFQKGDIAEGYSVSREKKESFPLTVTSAQKNPTAFYLCASSIYSGGPYTYEQYFGPGTRLTVT.

This chain links TRBV7-8 with TRBJ1-6; 7 bases fit TRBD1. The V gene's germline CDR1 is SGHVS and CDR2 FQNEAQ. This CDR3 region has 14 residues. After removal of 1 base from V and 9 bases from J, the junction contained 3 bases not matched to a gene. The CDR3 coding sequence is TGTGCCAGCAGCTTAGAGGCAGGGGGTTCACCCCTCCACTTT. The encoded protein is CASSLEAGGSPLHF.

This chain links TRBV25-1 with TRBJ2-7; TRBD1 agrees at 9 bases. J lost 1 base, V lost 5 bases, and 6 bases had no gene match. The germline CDR1 and CDR2 sequences are MGHDK and SYGVNS. The CDR3 runs 15 residues. The CDR3 nucleotides are TGTGCCAGCAGTCGAGGGGGGACAGGGTCCTACGAGCAGTACTTC. Its translation is CASSRGGTGSYEQYF.

J is TRBJ1-5 and V is TRBV5-8; TRBD1 matches at 11 bases. V was clipped by 3 bases and J by 2 bases; unmatched bases: 7. Germline values: CDR1 SGHTS, CDR2 YDEGEE. This CDR3 contains 17 residues. The DNA for the CDR3 is TGTGCCAGCAGCTCAACGGGACAGGGGGGGGGCAATCAGCCCCAGCATTTT. This codes for CASSSTGQGGGNQPQHF.

This clone has only a few counts. The rearrangement links TRBV7-9 to TRBJ1-2; 7 nucleotides line up with TRBD1. The CDR3 length is 14 residues. The ends lost 0 bases at V and 4 bases at J; junction bases unmatched: 2. Germline assignment: CDR1 SEHNR and CDR2 FQNEAQ (reference sequence). Here the CDR3 reads CASSLAGTAYGYTF. The CDR3 region has the DNA TGTGCCAGCAGCTTAGCGGGGACAGCCTATGGCTACACCTTC.

This clone was observed a single time. The chain recombines TRBV27 with TRBJ1-1; unclear D gene. The V end was cut by 5 bases, the J end by 3 bases, with 7 bases between. Germline CDR1 and CDR2: MNHEY and SMNVEV (reference sequence). The length of the CDR3 is 12 residues. The CDR3 spells CASSPDYTEAFF. The CDR3 DNA is TGTGCCAGCAGTCCAGACTACACTGAAGCTTTCTTT.

As for this clone: The junction departs from the called germline gene at one end, perhaps through a read error. The J gene is TRBJ2-1, the V gene TRBV7-9; D not certain. The CDR3 has 13 amino acids. Germline V lookup: CDR1 SEHNR, CDR2 FQNEAQ (reference sequence). CDR3 sequence reads: CSSSSDGPNEQFF. CDR3 nucleotide sequence: TGTTCCAGCAGCTCTGATGGGCCCAATGAGCAGTTCTTC.

The chain joins TRBV5-1 to TRBJ1-1; possibly TRBD1 for D (5 bases). Trimming took off 10 bases at V and 4 bases at J, with 14 bases between the two ends. In germline, CDR1 is SGHRS, CDR2 YFSETQ. The CDR3 has 12 amino acids. CDR3 loop: CASGGVTTEAFF. The CDR3 nucleotides are TGCGCCTCGGGGGGTGTAACCACTGAAGCTTTCTTT.

This clone was observed a few times. This sequence joins TRBV5-1 and TRBJ1-1, with D possibly being TRBD1 (6 bases). Germline values: CDR1 SGHRS, CDR2 YFSETQ. The CDR3 consists of 15 residues. The V gene lost 4 bases and the J gene lost 2 bases, with 15 bases spanning the gap. The CDR3 nucleotides are TGCGCCAGCAGCATGCATGGGGGGGGCAACACTGAAGCTTTCTTT. The encoded protein is CASSMHGGGNTEAFF.

This clone showed up just a few times. The rearrangement joins TRBV6-5 to TRBJ1-6, with D possibly being TRBD1 (5 bases). Germline V CDR1 and CDR2: MNHEY, SVGAGI. The CDR3 totals 14 residues. The V gene lost 7 bases and the J gene lost 8 bases, with 15 bases spanning the gap. CDR3 DNA: TGTGCCAGCACTCACGGAGGGGACGATTCACCCCTCCACTTT. Amino acid sequence: CASTHGGDDSPLHF.

The gene calls are TRBV7-3 and TRBJ2-7; a possible D gene is TRBD1 (5 bases). Germline CDR1 is SGHTA and CDR2 is FQGTGA. The CDR3 spans 15 residues. Between the trimmed V and J ends, which lost 0 bases and 3 bases, there was a span of 12 bases. The CDR3 loop reads CASSLTLAGNYEQYF. The CDR3, as DNA: TGTGCCAGCAGCTTAACTTTGGCAGGGAACTACGAGCAGTACTTC.

The chain combines TRBV5-4 with TRBJ2-7; 7 nucleotides match TRBD2. V trimming: 4 bases; J trimming: 2 bases; junction bases outside the gene matches: 9. CDR1 and CDR2 from the germline V gene are SGHNT and YYREEE (reference sequence). This CDR3 contains 15 residues. This CDR3 reads CASSPLAGVTYEQYF. In DNA, the CDR3 is TGTGCCAGCAGCCCCCTCGCGGGGGTAACCTACGAGCAGTACTTC.

The gene calls are TRBV27 and TRBJ2-5, with TRBD2 identical over 7 bases. Germline assignment: CDR1 MNHEY and CDR2 SMNVEV (reference sequence). This CDR3 comprises 15 residues. The V segment lost 3 bases and the J segment 1 base; nucleotides outside the gene matches: 5. The CDR3 reads CASSLSASGQETQYF. The CDR3 DNA reads TGTGCCAGCAGTTTGAGCGCTAGCGGCCAAGAGACCCAGTACTTC.

The chain couples TRBV4-3 to TRBJ2-2, with 7 bases that match TRBD2. The CDR3 length is 16 residues. In germline, CDR1 is LGHNA, CDR2 YSLEER. Trimming cost V 5 bases and J 0 bases; bases outside gene matches: 6. CDR3 sequence reads: CASSTEGGTNTGELFF. The CDR3 DNA follows: TGCGCCAGCAGCACAGAGGGAGGGACGAACACCGGGGAGCTGTTTTTT.

The chain recombines TRBV5-1 with TRBJ2-3; 11 bases line up with TRBD2. Losses at the gene ends were 4 bases for V and 1 base for J; bases not matched to a gene: 8. Germline CDR1 is SGHRS and CDR2 is YFSETQ. CDR3 length: 17 amino acids. CDR3: CASSPVLAGVGTDTQYF. The CDR3 DNA is TGCGCCAGCAGCCCGGTACTAGCGGGGGTCGGCACAGATACGCAGTATTTT. The full variable domain, with the rest looked up from reference TRBV5-1 and TRBJ2-3, is KAGVTQTPRYLIKTRGQQVTLSCSPISGHRSVSWYQQTPGQGLQFLFEYFSETQRNKGNFPGRFSGRQFSNSRSEMNVSTLELGDSALYLCASSPVLAGVGTDTQYFGPGTRLTVL.

The chain combines TRBV7-9 with TRBJ2-1; no definite D call. Trimming took off 5 bases at V and 8 bases at J, with 16 bases between the two ends. From germline, CDR1 is SEHNR and CDR2 FQNEAQ (reference sequence). The CDR3 length is 14 residues. Here the CDR3 reads CASSPSRLLDEQFF. CDR3 nucleotides: TGTGCCAGCAGCCCAAGTCGGTTATTGGATGAGCAGTTCTTC.

This chain connects TRBV7-8 to TRBJ1-3, with D perhaps TRBD1 (5 bases). CDR1 is SGHVS, CDR2 FQNEAQ, per germline. The ends were cut back, 5 bases at V and 4 bases at J, with 9 bases in the middle. The CDR3 extends over 13 amino acids. CDR3 amino acids: CASSPDKGNTIYF. As DNA, the CDR3 is TGTGCCAGCAGCCCGGACAAGGGAAACACCATATATTTT.

Only one count was recorded for this clone. The J gene is TRBJ1-4, the V gene TRBV6-1, with 12 bases aligning to TRBD1. Looked up from germline, CDR1 is MNHNS and CDR2 is SASEGT. The length of the CDR3 is 14 residues. Trimming cost V 8 bases and J 6 bases; bases outside gene matches: 4. The CDR3 DNA reads TGTGCCAGCCGCGGGACAGGGGGCTATGAAAAACTGTTTTTT. Translated: CASRGTGGYEKLFF.

The gene calls are TRBV6-1 and TRBJ2-1, with 11 bases fitting TRBD2. The CDR3 runs to 19 residues. V shed 4 bases and J 1 base; nucleotides not matched to a gene: 12. Germline V gene sequence: CDR1 MNHNS, CDR2 SASEGT. The CDR3 protein is CASSGGTSGILSSYNEQFF. CDR3 nucleotides: TGTGCCAGCAGTGGGGGGACTAGCGGCATTTTAAGTTCCTACAATGAGCAGTTCTTC.

The V gene is TRBV7-9, the J gene TRBJ2-5; 10 bases fit TRBD1. Per germline, CDR1 SEHNR and CDR2 FQNEAQ (reference sequence). This CDR3 region has 14 residues. V shed 4 bases, J shed 9 bases, and the junction held 8 bases outside the gene matches. The CDR3 here is CASSSDRGFEAQYF. The CDR3 DNA sequence: TGTGCCAGCAGCTCGGACAGGGGGTTTGAGGCCCAGTACTTC.

The rearrangement uses TRBV6-5 and TRBJ2-7; 9 bases are a match to TRBD1. Germline assignment: CDR1 MNHEY and CDR2 SVGAGI. CDR3 length equals 12 residues. J was trimmed by 5 bases and V by 6 bases; bases with no gene match: 2. The CDR3 sequence: CASSGTGNEQYF. Here the CDR3 DNA reads TGTGCCAGCAGCGGGACAGGGAACGAGCAGTACTTC.